The entry that follows covers one TCR beta chain sequence. The antigen is unknown. The sample belongs to a study of cytomegalovirus exposure and HLA in healthy donors. General study results and limits: Altogether, 160 or so TCR beta chains were recorded as cytomegalovirus-associated. A later analysis reportedly identified an Asian-associated ancestry cluster as carrying fewer N-insertions than the approximately 670-donor mean. Prediction of most subjects' HLA-A and HLA-B alleles by TCR beta sequences was reportedly accurate.

Both 60 Vbeta primers and 13 Jbeta primers went into the PCR. This table comes from immunoSEQ multiplex PCR, and its TCRdb copy is limited to in-frame clones, with some not included. The sample has over 150,000 clones, 79% seen once. The CDR3 spans 17 residues. V lost 5 bases to trimming and J lost 8 bases, with 24 bases between them. Germline-derived CDR1 and CDR2 are SGHAT and FQNNGV. Source material: PBMCs. This receptor was identified in a girl aged 5-17 years in good health and CMV-seropositive. The chain is built from TRBV11-2 and TRBJ2-2; perhaps TRBD1 as D (5 bases). The CDR3 DNA follows: TGTGCCAGCAGCGACACCCATCAGGGCTTACGCCTTGGGGAGCTGTTTTTT. Protein product: CASSDTHQGLRLGELFF.